This TCR beta chain was identified in a study of human T cells and chemical hapten exposure. Study outcomes and limitations: It should be noted that donors had alopecia, so their immune response may differ from healthy people's.

In the study's own analysis: Per sample, the median was 95,638 TCRs, with values from approximately 25,000 to 650,000. TCRdb reprocessed the RACE reads via MiXCR and lists one record per CDR3 protein. TCRdb's processing, not the study's, gives the V and J calls here. The sample yields approximately 370,000 distinct CDR3 sequences, approximately 5% seen once. CDR3 length: 17 residues. The V gene lost 1 base and the J gene lost 0 bases, with 14 bases spanning the gap. Germline values: CDR1 KGHSH, CDR2 LQKENI. This clonotype was recorded many times. Its antigen is as yet unknown. Time point noted: pre-sensitization, week 0. Documented treatment: therapeutic diphenylcyclopropenone sensitization with weekly scalp DPC. Donors were 18 to 70-year-old alopecia patients suitable for DPC.

The J gene is TRBJ2-3, the V gene TRBV18; no reliable D call. The starting material was whole blood, obtained in connection with sensitization to the hapten diphenylcyclopropenone (DPC). The receptor's source is a young woman with alopecia areata. Some clones in this sample may be carry-over from other donors' samples. For the CDR3, the DNA is TGTGCCAGCTCACCACGAGGTACCGGTACTAGCACAGATACGCAGTATTTT. Translating it yields CASSPRGTGTSTDTQYF.